Listed below are T cell receptor beta chains from one sample, sequenced in a study of identical twins. TCRdb re-called the 5' RACE reads through MiXCR, storing one row per CDR3 protein. In the table there are about 690,000 distinct CDR3 sequences, 6.1% of which are singletons. Sequencing input: naive T cells sorted from blood. Every receptor here comes from a man aged 18 to 35 in good health. The CDR3 runs from the conserved cysteine through the conserved F or W. A D gene is named only where the DNA matches it firmly. Part of the rows lack a size; the others show once, few, many or a class for expanded clones.

J gene,D gene,V gene,clone size,CDR3 DNA,CDR3 protein
TRBJ2-6,-,TRBV28,many,TGTGCCAGCAGTTTGGGGGGTTCTGGGGCCAACGTCCTGACTTTC,CASSLGGSGANVLTF
TRBJ2-1,-,TRBV14,many,TGTGCCAGCAGCCGGAACACAGACTACAATGAGCAGTTCTTC,CASSRNTDYNEQFF
TRBJ2-1,-,TRBV6-1,many,TGTGCCAGCAGTAGGGGTGGGCAGGGCCAATACAATGAGCAGTTCTTC,CASSRGGQGQYNEQFF
TRBJ1-5,-,TRBV7-9,few,TGTGCCAGCACCGACGGACGGGACAAGCCCCAGCATTTT,CASTDGRDKPQHF
TRBJ2-1,-,TRBV5-1,-,TGCGCCAGCAGCTTGATGGAGGGAAGACAGTTCTTC,CASSLMEGRQFF
TRBJ1-1,TRBD1,TRBV6-1,-,TGTGCCAGCAGTCCAACTGACAGGGGAACTGAAGCTTTCTTT,CASSPTDRGTEAFF
TRBJ2-7,-,TRBV20-1,few,TGCAGTGCTAGAGATCATCGGAGGGCAGTGGGGGAGCAGTACTTC,CSARDHRRAVGEQYF
TRBJ2-5,-,TRBV19,-,TGTGCCAGTGGAAAGTTCGAGACCCAGTACTTC,CASGKFETQYF
TRBJ2-1,TRBD2,TRBV11-3,-,TGTGCCAGCAGCTTGATATTGACTAGCAACAATGAGCAGTTCTTC,CASSLILTSNNEQFF
TRBJ2-1,TRBD2,TRBV2,many,TGTGCCAGCAGTGAAGCGCTTCAACCTAGCGGGAGGGCCAGGTTCTTC,CASSEALQPSGRARFF
TRBJ2-3,TRBD2,TRBV5-1,few,TGCGCCAGCAGCCGACCGGGACTAGCGGTGGGGCGCACAGATACGCAGTATTTT,CASSRPGLAVGRTDTQYF
TRBJ2-6,TRBD1,TRBV28,-,TGTGCCAGCAATGACAGGGGAAGGTCAGGGGCCAACGTCCTGACTTTC,CASNDRGRSGANVLTF
TRBJ1-2,-,TRBV6-6,few,TGTGCCAGCAAGGGTCGGTCGTGGGGCTACACCTTC,CASKGRSWGYTF
TRBJ2-7,-,TRBV20-1,many,TGCAGTGCTAGAGATCTGGGGCTAGCCTTATACGAGCAGTACTTC,CSARDLGLALYEQYF
TRBJ2-1,TRBD1,TRBV7-2,-,TGTGCCAGCAGTTACGGGACAGGGGAAAAGTTCTTC,CASSYGTGEKFF
TRBJ1-1,-,TRBV27,few,TGTGCCAGCAGTTTACGAGGGCAGGGGAACACTGAAGCTTTCTTT,CASSLRGQGNTEAFF
TRBJ2-5,-,TRBV2,few,TGTGCCAGCAGTGAACAGGGTGGGCAAGAGACCCAGTACTTC,CASSEQGGQETQYF
TRBJ2-7,-,TRBV7-3,-,TGTGCCAGCAGCCGCGACAGTTCCCTCGAGCAGTACTTC,CASSRDSSLEQYF
TRBJ1-1,-,TRBV2,many,TGTGCCAGCAGTGAAGTAACTGAAGCTTTCTTT,CASSEVTEAFF
TRBJ2-1,-,TRBV29-1,-,TGCAGCGGTGTCGGGGAGGACTCCTACAATGAGCAGTTCTTC,CSGVGEDSYNEQFF
TRBJ2-3,-,TRBV2,-,TGTGCCAGCAGGTGGACCTCACGCCAGTATTTT,CASRWTSRQYF
TRBJ2-3,-,TRBV7-9,few,TGTGCCAGCAGCTTGTTCTATGGCCCAGATACGCAGTATTTT,CASSLFYGPDTQYF
TRBJ2-1,TRBD2,TRBV18,many,TGTGCCAGCTCACCACCCGGGGACTACTACAATGAGCAGTTCTTC,CASSPPGDYYNEQFF
TRBJ2-5,TRBD1,TRBV12-3/TRBV12-4,many,TGTGCCAGCAGTTTCTACAGGGGAAGGGGTGAGACCCAGTACTTC,CASSFYRGRGETQYF
TRBJ2-7,-,TRBV20-1,few,TGCAGTGCTAGAGATCCTTCCCCCGGTGTGGCCGAGCAGTACTTC,CSARDPSPGVAEQYF
TRBJ2-2,-,TRBV5-1,many,TGCGCCAGCAGCGACACCGGCAGGTCCAACACCGGGGAGCTGTTTTTT,CASSDTGRSNTGELFF
TRBJ2-1,-,TRBV3-1,few,TGTGCCAGCAGCCAAGTTTCCAGGGGACCCTACAATGAGCAGTTCTTC,CASSQVSRGPYNEQFF
TRBJ2-5,-,TRBV7-7,many,TGTGCCAGCAGCCAGGGACAATTCCAAGAGACCCAGTACTTC,CASSQGQFQETQYF
TRBJ1-4,TRBD1,TRBV12-3/TRBV12-4,many,TGTGCCAGCAGCCACTCAGGGGGCCTGAGAACTAATGAAAAACTGTTTTTT,CASSHSGGLRTNEKLFF
TRBJ2-3,TRBD2,TRBV20-1,-,TGCAGTGCTGGGGGTCAACGCGGGAGGGACCCGGGCGATACGCAGTATTTT,CSAGGQRGRDPGDTQYF
TRBJ1-1,-,TRBV4-1,many,TGCGCCAGCAGCCAAAGGGGCTGGGGCGAACCTGAAGCTTTCTTT,CASSQRGWGEPEAFF